This T cell receptor beta chain stems from a study of T cell changes during pregnancy in multiple sclerosis. The V end lost 2 bases, the J end lost 6 bases, and 10 bases lay between the germline ends. CDR3 length: 14 residues. Germline values: CDR1 MNHNY, CDR2 SVGAGI (reference sequence). Data came from immunoSEQ multiplex PCR; TCRdb stores just in-frame clones and leaves some out. This repertoire shows 88,000 or so clones, 92% found once; its top ten account for about 2.5%. This TCR came from a female donor with multiple sclerosis, enrolled in a pregnancy study. The gene calls are TRBV6-6 and TRBJ1-4, with a tentative D call TRBD1 (5 bases). The starting material was peripheral blood, obtained before pregnancy. CDR3: CASSYGGVDEKLFF. The CDR3 DNA follows: TGTGCCAGCAGTTACGGGGGGGTGGATGAAAAACTGTTTTTT.